The entry that follows covers one T cell receptor beta chain sequence. The antigen is undetermined. This entry comes from a study of shared clonotypes between healthy human individuals. Whole-study context: A couple of women and a few men aged 18 to 49 made up the donors. General observations from the study: All-four-donor shared clonotypes had higher generation probabilities than non-shared clonotypes did.

The naive CD8 population came from CD45RO-negative cells selected for CCR7, without terminally differentiated effector memory CD45RA+ cells. The genomic DNA of each subset was split evenly across several immunoSEQ plates. Per the original data handling: ImmunoSEQ only sent back junction sequences with no quality scores, so filtering was done differently. Profiling relied on immunoSEQ multiplex PCR, and the TCRdb table lists in-frame clones only, not all of them. V and J calls and clone size are those listed in that table; D and trimming were worked out from the DNA. The table includes about 820,000 clones, 80% to 95% detected once. Germline CDR1 and CDR2: MNHNY and SVGAGI (reference sequence). V shed 2 bases and J shed 2 bases, with 9 bases lying between them. The CDR3 extends over 14 amino acids.

The chain combines TRBV6-6 with TRBJ1-2; D gene ambiguous. This TCR was sampled from a man aged 25-45 years in good health. Sequenced material: naive CD8+ T cells sorted from blood. CDR3 sequence reads: CASSYSQSNYGYTF. The CDR3 DNA follows: TGTGCCAGCAGTTACAGTCAGAGCAACTATGGCTACACCTTC.